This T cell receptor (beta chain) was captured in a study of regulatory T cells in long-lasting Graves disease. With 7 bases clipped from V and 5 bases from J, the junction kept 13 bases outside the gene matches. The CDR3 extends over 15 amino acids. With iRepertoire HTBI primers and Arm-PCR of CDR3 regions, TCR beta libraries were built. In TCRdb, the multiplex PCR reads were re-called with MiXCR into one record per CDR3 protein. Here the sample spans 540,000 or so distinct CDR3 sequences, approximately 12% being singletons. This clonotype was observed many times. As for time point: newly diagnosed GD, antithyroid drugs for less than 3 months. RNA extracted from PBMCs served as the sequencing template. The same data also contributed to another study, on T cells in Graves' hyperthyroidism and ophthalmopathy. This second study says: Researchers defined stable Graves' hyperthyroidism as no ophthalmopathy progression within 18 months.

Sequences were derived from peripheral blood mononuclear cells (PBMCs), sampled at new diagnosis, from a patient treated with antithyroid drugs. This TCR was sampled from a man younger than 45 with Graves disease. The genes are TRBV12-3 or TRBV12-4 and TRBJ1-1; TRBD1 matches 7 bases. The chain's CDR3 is CASTPFRGLVTEAFF. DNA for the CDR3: TGTGCCAGCACCCCCTTTAGGGGGCTCGTGACTGAAGCTTTCTTT.